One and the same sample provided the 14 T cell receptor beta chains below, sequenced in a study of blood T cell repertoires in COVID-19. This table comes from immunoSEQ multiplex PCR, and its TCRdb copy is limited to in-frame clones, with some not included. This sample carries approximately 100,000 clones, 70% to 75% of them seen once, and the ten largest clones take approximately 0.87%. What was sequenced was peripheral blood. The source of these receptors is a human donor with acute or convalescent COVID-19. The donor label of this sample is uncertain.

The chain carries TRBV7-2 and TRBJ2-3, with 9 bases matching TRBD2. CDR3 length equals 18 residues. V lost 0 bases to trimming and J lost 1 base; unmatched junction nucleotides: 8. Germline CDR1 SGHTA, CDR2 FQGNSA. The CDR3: CASSLALRGTSRTDTQYF. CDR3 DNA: TGTGCCAGCAGCTTAGCACTTCGGGGGACTAGCCGCACAGATACGCAGTATTTT.

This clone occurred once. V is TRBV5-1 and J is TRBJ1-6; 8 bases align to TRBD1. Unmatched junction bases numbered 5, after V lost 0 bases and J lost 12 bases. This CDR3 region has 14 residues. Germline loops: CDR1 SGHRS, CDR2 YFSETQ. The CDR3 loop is CASSLGQGRGPLHF. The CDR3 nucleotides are TGCGCCAGCAGCTTGGGACAGGGGAGGGGACCCCTCCACTTT.

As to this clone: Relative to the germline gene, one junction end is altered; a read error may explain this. The CDR3 protein is CASSALTGPDIEQFF. In DNA form, the CDR3 reads TGTGCCAGCAGCGCGTTGACAGGTCCGGATATAGAGCAATTCTTC. The V gene is TRBV9, the J gene TRBJ2-1; tentatively, D is TRBD1 (6 bases). The length of the CDR3 is 15 residues. The germline V gene encodes CDR1 SGDLS and CDR2 YYNGEE.

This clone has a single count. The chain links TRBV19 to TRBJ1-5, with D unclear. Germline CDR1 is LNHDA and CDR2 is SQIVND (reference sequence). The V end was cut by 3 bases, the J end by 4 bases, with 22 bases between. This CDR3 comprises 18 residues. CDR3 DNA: TGTGCCAGTAGTATTTCGAGGGTCGGGATTCAGTCAAATCAGCCCCAGCATTTT. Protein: CASSISRVGIQSNQPQHF. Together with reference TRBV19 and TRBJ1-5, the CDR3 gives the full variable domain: DGGITQSPKYLFRKEGQNVTLSCEQNLNHDAMYWYRQDPGQGLRLIYYSQIVNDFQKGDIAEGYSVSREKKESFPLTVTSAQKNPTAFYLCASSISRVGIQSNQPQHFGDGTRLSIL.

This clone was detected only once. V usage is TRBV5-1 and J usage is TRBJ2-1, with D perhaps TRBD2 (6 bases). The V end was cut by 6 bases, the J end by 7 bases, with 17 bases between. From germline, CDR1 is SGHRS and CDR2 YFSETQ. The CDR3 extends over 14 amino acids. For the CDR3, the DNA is TGCGCCAGCACCCTTGGTGGGGGGTCGAATGAGCAGTTCTTC. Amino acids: CASTLGGGSNEQFF. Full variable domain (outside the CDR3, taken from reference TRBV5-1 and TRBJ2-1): KAGVTQTPRYLIKTRGQQVTLSCSPISGHRSVSWYQQTPGQGLQFLFEYFSETQRNKGNFPGRFSGRQFSNSRSEMNVSTLELGDSALYLCASTLGGGSNEQFFGPGTRLTVL.

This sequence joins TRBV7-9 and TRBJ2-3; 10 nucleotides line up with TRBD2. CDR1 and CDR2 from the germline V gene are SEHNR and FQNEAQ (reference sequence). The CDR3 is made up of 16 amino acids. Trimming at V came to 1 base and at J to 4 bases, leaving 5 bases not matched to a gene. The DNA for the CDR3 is TGTGCCAGCAGCTTAGATACTAGCGGGGACTCAGATACGCAGTATTTT. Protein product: CASSLDTSGDSDTQYF. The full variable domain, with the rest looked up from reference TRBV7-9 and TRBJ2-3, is DTGVSQNPRHKITKRGQNVTFRCDPISEHNRLYWYRQTLGQGPEFLTYFQNEAQLEKSRLLSDRFSAERPKGSFSTLEIQRTEQGDSAMYLCASSLDTSGDSDTQYFGPGTRLTVL.

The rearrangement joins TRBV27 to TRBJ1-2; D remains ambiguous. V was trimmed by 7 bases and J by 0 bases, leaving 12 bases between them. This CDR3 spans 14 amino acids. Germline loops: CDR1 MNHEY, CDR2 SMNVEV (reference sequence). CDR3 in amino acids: CASTPSWPNYGYTF. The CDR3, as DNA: TGTGCCAGCACTCCCTCCTGGCCTAACTATGGCTACACCTTC.

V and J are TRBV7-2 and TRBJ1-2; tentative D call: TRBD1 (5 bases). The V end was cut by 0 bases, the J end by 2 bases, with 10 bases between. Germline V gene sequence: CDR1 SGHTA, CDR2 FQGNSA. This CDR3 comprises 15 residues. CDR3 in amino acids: CASSLALGPNYGYTF. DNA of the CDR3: TGTGCCAGCAGCTTAGCGCTGGGGCCCAACTATGGCTACACCTTC.

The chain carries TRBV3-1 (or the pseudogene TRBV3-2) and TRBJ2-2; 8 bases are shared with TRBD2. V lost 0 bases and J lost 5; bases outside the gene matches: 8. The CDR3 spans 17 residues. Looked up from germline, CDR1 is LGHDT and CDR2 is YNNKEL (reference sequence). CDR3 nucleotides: TGTGCCAGCAGCCAAGATCCGGGGGGGCCCTTTACCGGGGAGCTGTTTTTT. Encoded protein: CASSQDPGGPFTGELFF.

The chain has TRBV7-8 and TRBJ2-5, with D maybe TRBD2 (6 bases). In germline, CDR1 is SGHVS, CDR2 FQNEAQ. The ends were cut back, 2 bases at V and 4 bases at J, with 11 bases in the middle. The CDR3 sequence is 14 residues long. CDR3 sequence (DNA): TGTGCCAGCAGCTTAAGAAAGGGAGGAGAGACCCAGTACTTC. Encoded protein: CASSLRKGGETQYF. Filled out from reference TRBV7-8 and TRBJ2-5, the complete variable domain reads GAGVSQSPRYKVAKRGQDVALRCDPISGHVSLFWYQQALGQGPEFLTYFQNEAQLDKSGLPSDRFFAERPEGSVSTLKIQRTQQEDSAVYLCASSLRKGGETQYFGPGTRLLVL.

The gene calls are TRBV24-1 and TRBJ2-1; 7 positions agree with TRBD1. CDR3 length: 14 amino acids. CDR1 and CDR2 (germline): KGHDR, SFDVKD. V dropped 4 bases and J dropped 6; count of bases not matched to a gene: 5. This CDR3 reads CATSERGLSNEQFF. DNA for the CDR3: TGTGCCACCAGTGAGAGGGGGCTAAGCAATGAGCAGTTCTTC.

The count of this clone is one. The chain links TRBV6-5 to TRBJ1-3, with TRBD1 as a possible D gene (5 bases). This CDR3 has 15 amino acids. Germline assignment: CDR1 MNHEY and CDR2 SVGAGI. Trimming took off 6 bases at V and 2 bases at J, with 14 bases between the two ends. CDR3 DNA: TGTGCCAGCAGCTGGGGGAGGGCTGCTGGAAACACCATATATTTT. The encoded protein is CASSWGRAAGNTIYF.

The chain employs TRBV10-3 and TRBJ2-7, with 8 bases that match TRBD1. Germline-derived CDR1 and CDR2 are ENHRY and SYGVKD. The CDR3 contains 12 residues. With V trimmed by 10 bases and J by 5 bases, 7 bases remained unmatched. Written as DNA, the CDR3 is TGTGCCACCACACTGACAGGGGACGAGCAGTACTTC. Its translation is CATTLTGDEQYF.

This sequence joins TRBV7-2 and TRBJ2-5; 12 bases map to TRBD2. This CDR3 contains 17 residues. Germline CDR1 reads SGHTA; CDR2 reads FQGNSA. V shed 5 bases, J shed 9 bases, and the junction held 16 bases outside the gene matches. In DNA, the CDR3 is TGTGCCAGCAGCCGGACTAGCGGGACGGTCTCTGGCTTGGCCCAGTACTTC. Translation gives CASSRTSGTVSGLAQYF.